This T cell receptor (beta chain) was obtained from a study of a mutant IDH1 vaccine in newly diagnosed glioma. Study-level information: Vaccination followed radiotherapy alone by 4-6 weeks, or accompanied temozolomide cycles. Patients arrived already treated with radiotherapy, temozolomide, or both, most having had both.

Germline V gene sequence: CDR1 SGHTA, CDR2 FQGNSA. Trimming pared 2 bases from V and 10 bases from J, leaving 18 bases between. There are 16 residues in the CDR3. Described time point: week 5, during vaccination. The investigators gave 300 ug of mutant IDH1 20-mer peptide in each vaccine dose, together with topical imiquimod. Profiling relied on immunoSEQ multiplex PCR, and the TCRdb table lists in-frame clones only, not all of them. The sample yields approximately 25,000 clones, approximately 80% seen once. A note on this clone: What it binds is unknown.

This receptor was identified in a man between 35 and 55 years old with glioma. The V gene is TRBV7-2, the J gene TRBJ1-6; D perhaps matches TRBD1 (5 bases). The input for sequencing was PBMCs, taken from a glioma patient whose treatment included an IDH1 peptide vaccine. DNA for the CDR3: TGTGCCAGCAGCTTATCAGCAGGGAGGGGAGGCTCACCCCTCCACTTT. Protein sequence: CASSLSAGRGGSPLHF. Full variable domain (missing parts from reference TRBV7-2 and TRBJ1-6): GAGVSQSPSNKVTEKGKDVELRCDPISGHTALYWYRQSLGQGLEFLIYFQGNSAPDKSGLPSDRFSAERTGGSVSTLTIQRTQQEDSAVYLCASSLSAGRGGSPLHFGNGTRLTVT.